This TCR beta chain originates from a study of blood T cell repertoires in COVID-19. In the study overall: Italy, Spain and the United States were the sources of the convalescent and acute COVID-19 samples. The cDNA or gDNA used as material had been derived from T cells, B-cell-depleted T cells, or PBMCs.

Sequenced by immunoSEQ multiplex PCR; TCRdb stores in-frame clones only, minus some. This sample carries some 200,000 clones, less than 90% of them seen once, and the ten largest clones take about 2%. A remark on this clone: A read error may account for a junction end that differs from germline.

This CDR3 is built from 12 residues. Germline lookup yields CDR1 SEHNR and CDR2 FQNEAQ (reference sequence). The sequencing input was peripheral blood. This TCR was recovered from a woman in her fifties or sixties with acute or convalescent COVID-19. This chain connects TRBV7-9 to TRBJ1-2; 8 bases map to TRBD1. The DNA of the CDR3 is TGTGCCAGCAGCTTGGGACAGGTTCCTGGGGACTTC. As protein: CASSLGQVPGDF.